The next 13 T cell receptor beta chains were all read from a single sample in a study of blood T cells in healthy people across ages. Primers used in a second PCR of about 7 to 11 cycles were a sample-barcoded 5' primer and a J-beta primer mix. From the 5' RACE reads, TCRdb called clonotypes with MiXCR, one entry per CDR3 protein. The sample shows just over 800,000 distinct CDR3 sequences, approximately 67% of them seen only once. The sequencing input was blood. The receptors originated from a man aged 30 to 39 in good health.

A few counts support this clonotype. The genes are TRBV7-9 and TRBJ2-7; TRBD1 agrees at 7 bases. The CDR3 spans 16 residues. Germline CDR1 reads SEHNR; CDR2 reads FQNEAQ (reference sequence). The trim removed 7 bases at V and 2 bases at J, leaving 14 bases unmatched. This CDR3 is CASTIGPPQGAYEQYF. The CDR3 DNA reads TGTGCCAGCACGATAGGCCCACCTCAGGGGGCCTACGAGCAGTACTTC.

The chain uses TRBV29-1 and TRBJ2-3, with D hard to call. The V end was cut by 5 bases, the J end by 14 bases, with 17 bases between. CDR1 SQVTM and CDR2 ANQGSEA come from the germline V gene. The CDR3 has 11 amino acids. The CDR3 region is CSVLSPGQLYF. Here the CDR3 DNA reads TGCAGCGTTTTGTCCCCCGGCCAGTTGTATTTT.

This chain links TRBV3-1 with TRBJ2-5; 8 bases agree with TRBD2. After removal of 6 bases from V and 4 bases from J, the junction contained 7 bases not matched to a gene. The CDR3 has 14 residues. Germline V CDR1 and CDR2: LGHDT, YNNKEL (reference sequence). CDR3 in amino acids: CASSPVAGRETQYF. The CDR3 DNA reads TGTGCCAGCAGTCCCGTAGCGGGGCGAGAGACCCAGTACTTC.

V and J are TRBV5-1 and TRBJ2-3; D ambiguous. V shed 1 base and J shed 6 bases, with 12 bases lying between them. This CDR3 has 14 amino acids. Germline V lookup: CDR1 SGHRS, CDR2 YFSETQ. Here the CDR3 DNA reads TGCGCCAGCAGCTTGATGAGCGAAGCCGATACGCAGTATTTT. This encodes CASSLMSEADTQYF.

This clonotype was detected ten times or more. The gene calls are TRBV7-3 and TRBJ2-3, with TRBD1 identical over 8 bases. This CDR3 contains 14 residues. Germline CDR1 is SGHTA and CDR2 is FQGTGA. V lost 5 bases to trimming and J lost 4 bases; unmatched junction nucleotides: 5. The CDR3 spells CASSQTGVADTQYF. The CDR3 nucleotides are TGTGCCAGCAGCCAGACAGGGGTTGCAGATACGCAGTATTTT.

The chain couples TRBV3-1 to TRBJ2-1, with TRBD2 matching over 11 bases. The CDR3 covers 17 residues. The J segment lost 9 bases and the V segment lost 4 bases, leaving 14 bases of the junction unmatched. Germline CDR1 LGHDT, CDR2 YNNKEL (reference sequence). CDR3 DNA: TGTGCCAGCAGCCCTACACTAGCGGGGGCACCTATTCTTGAGCAGTTCTTC. Its translation is CASSPTLAGAPILEQFF.

The rearrangement joins TRBV5-1 to TRBJ2-7; a possible D gene is TRBD1 (6 bases). The DNA end lines up better with TRBJ2-5; the J call may be wrong. CDR3 length equals 13 residues. The germline CDR1 and CDR2 sequences are SGHRS and YFSETQ. The DNA of the CDR3 is TGCGCCAGCAGCCGGACAGTCAAAGGGACCCAGTACTTC. Encoded protein: CASSRTVKGTQYF.

This clonotype turned up a few times. The chain uses TRBV7-2 and TRBJ1-6; D unresolved. The CDR3 runs to 14 residues. Trimming took 1 base from V and 9 from J, leaving 10 bases between them. Germline V gene lookup returns CDR1 SGHTA and CDR2 FQGNSA. DNA for the CDR3: TGTGCCAGCAGCTTAGAGGGCAGTATTTCACCCCTCCACTTT. Amino acid sequence: CASSLEGSISPLHF.

The J gene is TRBJ2-6, the V gene TRBV2; 8 bases align to TRBD2. V lost 2 bases, J lost 4 bases, and 16 bases stayed unmatched. Germline CDR1 SNHLY, CDR2 FYNNEI. The CDR3 covers 20 residues. The CDR3 region has the DNA TGTGCCAGCAGTGAATCTGTCCCGGGGGGGTTTCTAGGAGGGGCCAACGTCCTGACTTTC. This sequence encodes CASSESVPGGFLGGANVLTF.

The genes are TRBV2 and TRBJ2-3; D is perhaps TRBD2 (5 bases). Germline CDR1 and CDR2: SNHLY and FYNNEI. Trimming removed 7 bases from V and 5 bases from J, with 16 bases in between. This CDR3 is built from 14 residues. CDR3 protein: CASKPGTRGDTQYF. The CDR3 DNA is TGTGCCAGCAAGCCAGGTACCCGGGGAGATACGCAGTATTTT.

J is TRBJ2-5 and V is TRBV7-3, with D possibly TRBD1 on 5 matching bases. Germline assignment: CDR1 SGHTA and CDR2 FQGTGA. The ends were cut back, 1 base at V and 11 bases at J, with 32 bases in the middle. This CDR3 comprises 19 residues. CDR3 in amino acids: CASSLIWGESSDAYNEQYF. DNA for the CDR3: TGTGCCAGCAGCTTAATATGGGGCGAGTCGAGTGATGCCTACAATGAGCAGTACTTC.

This chain links TRBV9 with TRBJ1-2; D perhaps matches TRBD1 (5 bases). This CDR3 comprises 15 residues. Per germline, CDR1 SGDLS and CDR2 YYNGEE. V dropped 3 bases and J dropped 5 bases, with 17 bases sitting between them. The CDR3 bases are TGTGCCAGCAGCGGGGCGAGGGACGACGCATATGGCTACACCTTC. Its translation: CASSGARDDAYGYTF.

This chain joins TRBV27 and TRBJ1-1, with D possibly TRBD1 on 5 matching bases. V lost 5 bases to trimming and J lost 0 bases, with 10 bases between them. Per germline, CDR1 MNHEY and CDR2 SMNVEV (reference sequence). The CDR3 totals 14 residues. The chain's CDR3 is CASSARDLNTEAFF. CDR3 sequence (DNA): TGTGCCAGCAGTGCGCGGGACTTGAACACTGAAGCTTTCTTT.